These 20 T cell receptor beta chains originate from one sample sequenced in a study of T cell clonality in common variable immunodeficiency. Points from the study as a whole: In common variable immunodeficiency, TCR beta chains reportedly carried fewer deletions and N-nucleotide insertions.

For these receptors, no antigen is known. Libraries were prepared by immunoSEQ multiplex PCR; TCRdb keeps only in-frame clonotypes and omits some of them. There are 25,000 to 35,000 clones in the sample, none observed a single time. The source material was peripheral blood mononuclear cells. The receptors were gathered from a human donor with common variable immunodeficiency.

This clone has just a few counts. The CDR3 DNA, read in part, is TGTGCCAGCAGTTACTCGCCCGGGAACACCGGGGAG. Protein sequence: CASSYSPGNTGE. The full CDR3 reads CASSYSPGNTGELFF. The chain couples TRBV6-2 or TRBV6-3 to TRBJ2-2; no reliable D call. The read finishes 3 residues shy of the CDR3 end, and the germline J gene is used to complete it. Trimming cost V 0 bases and J 1 base, with 6 bases left between them. This CDR3 region has 15 residues. Germline values: CDR1 MNHEY, CDR2 SVGEGT.

Worth noting for this clone: The observed sequence ends 3 residues before the CDR3 terminus, with the missing tail filled in from the germline J gene. The gene calls are TRBV7-2 and TRBJ2-7, with 10 bases matching TRBD1. With V trimmed by 6 bases and J by 4 bases, 9 bases remained unmatched. The germline gives CDR1 SGHTA, CDR2 FQGNSA. The CDR3 consists of 15 residues. This CDR3 is CASRQRTGGIYEQYF. The CDR3 bases that were read are TGTGCCAGCAGACAAAGGACAGGGGGAATTTACGAG. The full variable domain, rest sourced from reference TRBV7-2 and TRBJ2-7, is GAGVSQSPSNKVTEKGKDVELRCDPISGHTALYWYRQSLGQGLEFLIYFQGNSAPDKSGLPSDRFSAERTGGSVSTLTIQRTQQEDSAVYLCASRQRTGGIYEQYFGPGTRLTVT.

This clone was seen repeatedly, ten times or more. With the read ending 3 residues before the CDR3 end, the germline J gene is used to fill in that end. The chain recombines TRBV18 with TRBJ2-3; possibly TRBD2 for D (5 bases). This CDR3 spans 15 amino acids. Germline V CDR1 and CDR2: KGHSH, LQKENI. Trimming stripped 8 bases from V and 0 bases from J, with 15 bases between. This CDR3 reads CASPERIGSTDTQYF. CDR3 DNA, as far as it was read: TGTGCCAGCCCCGAGCGGATCGGTAGCACAGATACG.

Many counts were recorded for this clone. The missing CDR3 end, 3 residues past where the read stops, is filled in from the germline J gene. The chain uses TRBV20-1 and TRBJ2-1; 11 nucleotides align to TRBD2. The CDR3 runs to 14 residues. The germline CDR1 and CDR2 sequences are DFQATT and SNEGSKA (reference sequence). J gave up 5 bases and V 4 bases, and 4 bases lay outside the gene matches. CDR3 bases read: TGCAGTGCTACTAGCGGGGGGAGGAACAATGAG. It yields the protein CSATSGGRNNE. The CDR3 reads in full as CSATSGGRNNEQFF.

To note about this clone: The sequenced fragment ends 3 residues before the CDR3 boundary, so the rest is inferred from the germline J gene. The V call is TRBV11-1, the J call TRBJ1-1; 7 bases line up with TRBD1. This CDR3 has 12 amino acids. Germline V lookup: CDR1 SGHAT, CDR2 FQDESV (reference sequence). The sequenced CDR3 bases are TGTGCCAGCAGGGGGACAGTCTTAAGA. Amino acids: CASRGTVLR. In full, the CDR3 reads CASRGTVLRAFF.

Of note for this clone: With the read ending 3 residues before the CDR3 end, the germline J gene is used to fill in that end. The gene calls are TRBV6-2 or TRBV6-3 and TRBJ2-1; 9 bases align to TRBD2. Per germline, CDR1 MNHEY and CDR2 SVGEGT. The V segment lost 5 bases and the J segment 4 bases; nucleotides outside the gene matches: 12. This CDR3 has 17 residues. The CDR3 is CASSRGFQAGGYNEQFF. Incomplete CDR3 DNA: TGTGCCAGCAGTCGAGGTTTTCAAGCGGGGGGTTACAATGAG.

This clone was detected a few times. The part of the CDR3 DNA that was read is TGTGCCAGCAGTGAAGACCAGGGCAGAGGAGAGACC. This codes for CASSEDQGRGET. In full, the CDR3 reads CASSEDQGRGETQYF. The V and J genes are TRBV2 and TRBJ2-5, with D perhaps matching TRBD1 (5 bases). The read terminates 3 residues before the CDR3 end, so the remaining end is supplied by the germline J gene. CDR1 is SNHLY, CDR2 FYNNEI, per germline. CDR3 size: 15 residues. V lost 1 base to trimming and J lost 4 bases, with 13 bases between them.

This clone was observed many times. The read halts 3 residues ahead of the CDR3 end, with the missing end drawn from the germline J gene. The chain couples TRBV7-9 to TRBJ2-5, with D perhaps TRBD2 (6 bases). Per the germline V gene, CDR1 is SEHNR and CDR2 is FQNEAQ (reference sequence). V dropped 5 bases and J dropped 3 bases, with 13 bases sitting between them. The CDR3 totals 14 residues. The CDR3 spells CASSIGTLKETQYF. The DNA read from the CDR3 is TGTGCCAGCAGCATCGGGACTCTTAAAGAGACC.

This clone turned up a few times. The read terminates 3 residues before the CDR3 end, so the remaining end is supplied by the germline J gene. The rearrangement uses TRBV7-7 and TRBJ2-5; D is undetermined. Germline assignment: CDR1 SSHAT and CDR2 FNYEAQ (reference sequence). The CDR3 totals 13 residues. V gave up 2 bases and J gave up 2 bases, with 6 bases separating them. The chain's CDR3 is CASSLTVQETQYF. Incomplete CDR3 DNA: TGTGCCAGCAGCTTAACGGTACAAGAGACC.

This clone was observed at least ten times. The read finishes 3 residues shy of the CDR3 end, and the germline J gene is used to complete it. This chain connects TRBV20-1 to TRBJ2-2; 9 bases agree with TRBD1. This CDR3 contains 15 residues. Germline CDR1 is DFQATT and CDR2 is SNEGSKA (reference sequence). V lost 5 bases to trimming and J lost 5 bases; unmatched junction nucleotides: 9. The CDR3 reads CSAGPGQGKTGELFF. The CDR3 DNA, read in part, is TGCAGTGCTGGACCGGGACAGGGAAAAACCGGGGAG.

There are many counts of this clone. Read sequence stops 3 residues before the CDR3 end, and the germline J gene provides the missing end. V and J are TRBV19 and TRBJ1-1; D perhaps matches TRBD1 (6 bases). The germline V gene encodes CDR1 LNHDA and CDR2 SQIVND (reference sequence). The germline V and J ends were trimmed by 7 bases and 0 bases, with 18 bases remaining between them. The CDR3 is 16 residues long. The CDR3 spells CASTLGGGQMNTEAFF. CDR3 DNA (partial): TGTGCCAGTACCCTTGGGGGCGGACAAATGAACACTGAA.

This clone was recorded at least ten times. The read ends 3 residues before the CDR3 terminus; that terminus is restored from the germline J gene. The same CDR3 can be traced to other DNA sequences in this sample. The J gene is TRBJ2-6, the V gene TRBV30; a weak D match, TRBD1 (5 bases). This CDR3 region has 17 residues. Germline loops: CDR1 GTSNPN, CDR2 SVGIG (reference sequence). Trimming cost V 5 bases and J 0 bases, with 17 bases left between them. The CDR3 region is CAWGQARVRSGANVLTF. The DNA read from the CDR3 is TGTGCCTGGGGACAAGCACGGGTCCGCTCTGGGGCCAACGTC.

This clone has a count of ten or more. With the read ending 3 residues before the CDR3 end, the germline J gene is used to fill in that end. Additional DNA sequences in this sample encode the identical CDR3. The gene calls are TRBV19 and TRBJ2-1; D perhaps matches TRBD2 (6 bases). Germline CDR1 and CDR2: LNHDA and SQIVND (reference sequence). The CDR3 covers 15 residues. Trimming removed 0 bases at V and 1 base at J, with 7 bases between. The CDR3 spells CASSIEEGSYNEQFF. The sequenced part of the CDR3 DNA is TGTGCCAGTAGTATAGAGGAGGGGTCCTACAATGAG.

In this sample, this clone turned up a few times. The read ends 3 residues early relative to the CDR3; the germline J gene fills the gap. The rearrangement links TRBV6-2 or TRBV6-3 to TRBJ2-3; the D call may be TRBD1 or TRBD2 (5 bases each). Germline CDR1 and CDR2: MNHEY and SVGEGT. V was trimmed by 8 bases and J by 5 bases, leaving 20 bases between them. This CDR3 is 15 amino acids long. The sequenced part of the CDR3 DNA is TGTGCCAGCGATCTGGGCAGGTTGAGGGGAGATACG. It specifies CASDLGRLRGDT. The whole CDR3 reads CASDLGRLRGDTQYF.

Concerning this clone: The read ends 3 residues before the CDR3 terminus; that terminus is restored from the germline J gene. The rearrangement joins TRBV20-1 to TRBJ1-1; 8 bases line up with TRBD1. V shed 5 bases, J shed 4 bases, and the junction held 6 bases outside the gene matches. CDR3 length equals 13 residues. Germline CDR1 DFQATT, CDR2 SNEGSKA (reference sequence). CDR3 DNA, as far as it was read: TGCAGTGCTCCCACAGGGGGGGGCACTGAA. It translates to CSAPTGGGTE. The complete CDR3 reads CSAPTGGGTEAFF.

The table lists this clone with many counts. The DNA ends 3 residues before the CDR3 does, and the rest of the CDR3 is filled in from the germline J gene. The chain recombines TRBV20-1 with TRBJ2-1; tentative D call: TRBD2 (6 bases). Germline lookup yields CDR1 DFQATT and CDR2 SNEGSKA (reference sequence). This CDR3 comprises 15 residues. V was pared by 3 bases and J by 3 bases, with 15 bases between. The part of the CDR3 DNA that was read is TGCAGTGCTAGCGTCGGGGGTCTTTTCTACAATGAG. Encoded protein: CSASVGGLFYNE. The entire CDR3 protein reads CSASVGGLFYNEQFF.

This clone has ten or more counts. The read stops 3 residues short of the end of the CDR3; the missing end is completed from the germline J gene. The rearrangement joins TRBV20-1 to TRBJ2-1, with 9 nucleotides matching TRBD1. Germline-derived CDR1 and CDR2 are DFQATT and SNEGSKA (reference sequence). Germline trimming cut 3 bases from V and 8 bases from J; bases unmatched to any gene: 8. There are 14 residues in the CDR3. Incomplete CDR3 DNA: TGCAGTGCTAGCGAGGACAGGGGCTGGGATGAG. Encoded protein: CSASEDRGWDE. The full-length CDR3 reads as CSASEDRGWDEQFF.

This clone was detected a few times. The CDR3 goes on 3 residues after the read ends, and that part is filled in from the germline J gene. Other DNA sequences within the sample encode an identical CDR3. V gene TRBV7-9 combines with J gene TRBJ2-7; D might be TRBD1 (7 bases). The CDR3 length is 14 residues. The germline V and J ends were trimmed by 5 bases and 1 base, with 12 bases remaining between them. Germline assignment: CDR1 SEHNR and CDR2 FQNEAQ (reference sequence). The DNA read from the CDR3 is TGTGCCAGCAGCCCAGGGGGGACTTCCTACGAG. Translation: CASSPGGTSYE. The CDR3 reads in full as CASSPGGTSYEQYF.

This clone was seen only a few times. The CDR3 end lies 3 residues beyond the end of the read and is filled in from the germline J gene. The rearrangement joins TRBV7-6 to TRBJ1-1, with D perhaps matching TRBD1 (5 bases). Germline assignment: CDR1 SGHVS and CDR2 FNYEAQ. This CDR3 spans 15 amino acids. V shed 1 base and J shed 0 bases, with 9 bases lying between them. CDR3 protein: CASSLGGEMNTEAFF. CDR3 bases read: TGTGCCAGCAGCTTAGGAGGGGAGATGAACACTGAA.

There are a few counts of this clone. Read sequence stops 3 residues before the CDR3 end, and the germline J gene provides the missing end. The chain uses TRBV7-2 and TRBJ1-1; D possibly corresponds to TRBD1 (5 bases). V was cut by 3 bases and J by 1 base, with 12 bases left in between. The CDR3 covers 15 residues. The germline V gene has CDR1 SGHTA and CDR2 FQGNSA. CDR3 protein: CASSFYTGTNTEAFF. The sequenced part of the CDR3 DNA is TGTGCCAGCAGCTTTTACACAGGAACGAACACTGAA.